This TCR beta chain was obtained from a study of shared clonotypes between healthy human individuals. Overall study results and limits: Naive CD4 clonotypes were shared across a few donors at 5% to 6%. What naive subsets generally showed was a larger estimated richness than memory subsets showed. Relative to clonotypes present in all four donors, those not shared had lower generation probabilities.

CDR3 length: 15 amino acids. The germline V gene encodes CDR1 LNHDA and CDR2 SQIVND (reference sequence). V lost 4 bases and J lost 4; bases outside the gene matches: 8. On this clone itself: The antigen remains unidentified.

Sequencing used immunoSEQ multiplex PCR; TCRdb keeps in-frame clones, though not all of them. The sample lists 740,000 or so clones, around three quarters occurring once. The chain couples TRBV19 to TRBJ1-2; the match to TRBD1 covers 8 bases. Sequencing input: memory CD4+ T cells sorted from blood. Subset here: CD45RA-negative fraction. The source of this sequence is a woman in her thirties in good health. This CDR3 reads CASSTGQGLGYGYTF. DNA of the CDR3: TGTGCCAGTAGTACAGGACAGGGACTCGGCTATGGCTACACCTTC.